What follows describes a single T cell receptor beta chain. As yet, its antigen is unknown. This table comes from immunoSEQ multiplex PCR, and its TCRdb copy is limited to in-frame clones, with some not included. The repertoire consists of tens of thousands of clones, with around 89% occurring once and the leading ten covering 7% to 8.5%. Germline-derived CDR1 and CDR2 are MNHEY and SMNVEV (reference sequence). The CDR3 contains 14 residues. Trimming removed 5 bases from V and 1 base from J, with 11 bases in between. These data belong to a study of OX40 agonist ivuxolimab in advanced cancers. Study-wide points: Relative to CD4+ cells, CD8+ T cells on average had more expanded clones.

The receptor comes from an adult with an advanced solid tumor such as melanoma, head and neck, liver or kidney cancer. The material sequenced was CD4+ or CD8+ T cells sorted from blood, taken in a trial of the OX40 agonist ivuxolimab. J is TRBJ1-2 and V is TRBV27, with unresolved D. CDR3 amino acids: CASSPATVNYGYTF. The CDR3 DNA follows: TGTGCCAGCAGTCCAGCGACGGTTAACTATGGCTACACCTTC.